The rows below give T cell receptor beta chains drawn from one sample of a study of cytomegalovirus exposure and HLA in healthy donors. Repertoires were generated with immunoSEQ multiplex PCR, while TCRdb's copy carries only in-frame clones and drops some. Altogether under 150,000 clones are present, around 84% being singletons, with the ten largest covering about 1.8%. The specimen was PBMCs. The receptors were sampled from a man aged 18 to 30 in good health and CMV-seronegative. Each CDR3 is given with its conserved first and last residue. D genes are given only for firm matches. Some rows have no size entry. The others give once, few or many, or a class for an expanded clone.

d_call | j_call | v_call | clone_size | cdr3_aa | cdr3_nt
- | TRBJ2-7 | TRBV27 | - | CASSFGGTAYYEQYF | TGTGCCAGCAGTTTTGGAGGGACAGCTTATTACGAGCAGTACTTC
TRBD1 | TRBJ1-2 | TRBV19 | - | CASRGQGGGYTF | TGTGCCAGTAGGGGACAGGGAGGAGGCTACACCTTC
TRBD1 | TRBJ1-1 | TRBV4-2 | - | CASSQDQQGPTEAFF | TGTGCCAGCAGCCAAGATCAACAGGGGCCCACTGAAGCTTTCTTT
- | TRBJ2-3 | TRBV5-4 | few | CASSLSSVGGDTQYF | TGTGCCAGCAGCTTGAGTTCAGTGGGGGGAGATACGCAGTATTTT
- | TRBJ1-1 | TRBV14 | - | CASSHGGMVTEAFF | TGTGCCAGCAGCCATGGAGGCATGGTCACTGAAGCTTTCTTT
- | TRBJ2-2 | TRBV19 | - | CASKPLGVEAGGELFF | TGTGCCAGTAAACCTCTAGGGGTAGAAGCGGGCGGGGAGCTGTTTTTT
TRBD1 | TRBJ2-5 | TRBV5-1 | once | CASSLMQGGEETQYF | TGCGCCAGCAGCTTGATGCAAGGGGGCGAAGAGACCCAGTACTTC
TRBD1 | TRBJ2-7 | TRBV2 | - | CASTPGRGQSHEQYF | TGTGCCAGCACCCCAGGTAGGGGACAGAGCCACGAGCAGTACTTC
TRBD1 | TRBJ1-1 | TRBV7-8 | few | CASSLDRSTEAFF | TGTGCCAGCAGCCTGGACAGGTCAACTGAAGCTTTCTTT
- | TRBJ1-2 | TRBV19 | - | CASMGQGTDYTF | TGTGCCAGTATGGGCCAAGGGACTGACTACACCTTC
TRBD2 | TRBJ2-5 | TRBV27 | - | CASSPSGGEKTQYF | TGTGCCAGCAGTCCTAGCGGGGGGGAGAAGACCCAGTACTTC
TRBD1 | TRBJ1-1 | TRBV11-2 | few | CASSSFTGGTEAFF | TGTGCCAGCAGCTCCTTTACAGGGGGCACTGAAGCTTTCTTT
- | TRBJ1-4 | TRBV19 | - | CASRSQGTNEKLFF | TGTGCCAGTAGAAGCCAGGGAACTAATGAAAAACTGTTTTTT
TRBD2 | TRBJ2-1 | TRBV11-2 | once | CASSLEPGAGGYNEQFF | TGTGCCAGCAGCTTAGAACCTGGAGCGGGGGGCTACAATGAGCAGTTCTTC
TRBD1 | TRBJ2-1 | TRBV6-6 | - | CASSYPGQGYNEQFF | TGTGCCAGCAGTTACCCGGGACAGGGATACAATGAGCAGTTCTTC
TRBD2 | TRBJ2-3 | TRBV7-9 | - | CASSSNSGGPTDTQYF | TGTGCCAGCAGCTCCAATAGCGGGGGGCCCACAGATACGCAGTATTTT
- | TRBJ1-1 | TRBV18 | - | CASSPRPGKDTEAFF | TGTGCCAGCTCACCACGGCCGGGAAAGGACACTGAAGCTTTCTTT
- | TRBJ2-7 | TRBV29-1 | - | CSVAGVPYEQYF | TGCAGCGTTGCAGGGGTCCCCTACGAGCAGTACTTC
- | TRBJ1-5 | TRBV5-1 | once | CASSLDGGNSNQPQHF | TGCGCCAGCAGCTTAGACGGCGGCAATAGCAATCAGCCCCAGCATTTT
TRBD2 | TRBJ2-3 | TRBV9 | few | CASSVGLARGDTQYF | TGTGCCAGCAGCGTGGGACTAGCCCGAGGGGATACGCAGTATTTT
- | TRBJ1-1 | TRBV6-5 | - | CASSQTRWPKEAFF | TGTGCCAGCAGCCAAACCAGGTGGCCTAAGGAAGCTTTCTTT
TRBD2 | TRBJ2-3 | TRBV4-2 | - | CASSLSGGAPRDTQYF | TGTGCCAGCAGCCTTAGCGGGGGGGCCCCTAGGGATACGCAGTATTTT
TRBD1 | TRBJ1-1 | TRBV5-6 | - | CASSLARGQRNTEAFF | TGTGCCAGCAGCTTGGCACGGGGACAGCGGAACACTGAAGCTTTCTTT
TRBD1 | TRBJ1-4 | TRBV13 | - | CASSWTGGSGEKLFF | TGTGCCAGCAGCTGGACAGGGGGCAGTGGTGAAAAACTGTTTTTT
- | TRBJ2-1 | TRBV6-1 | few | CASSEAGGNEQFF | TGTGCCAGCAGTGAAGCGGGAGGCAATGAGCAGTTCTTC
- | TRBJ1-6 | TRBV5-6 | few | CASSYRAGSNSPLHF | TGTGCCAGCAGCTACCGGGCGGGGTCTAATTCACCCCTCCACTTT
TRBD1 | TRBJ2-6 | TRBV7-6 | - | CASSPPGQGKSGANVLTF | TGTGCCAGCAGCCCACCGGGACAGGGGAAGTCTGGGGCCAACGTCCTGACTTTC
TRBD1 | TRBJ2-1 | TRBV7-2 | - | CASSSRQGLYNEQFF | TGTGCCAGCAGCTCCAGACAGGGCCTTTACAATGAGCAGTTCTTC